Listed below are T cell receptor beta chains from one sample, sequenced in a study of neoadjuvant nivolumab and ipilimumab in lung cancer. This table comes from immunoSEQ multiplex PCR, and its TCRdb copy is limited to in-frame clones, with some not included. The table has over 25,000 clones, more than 75% seen once; the top ten hold over 15%. The starting material was tumor tissue, obtained after neoadjuvant nivolumab, alone or with ipilimumab, at or shortly before surgery. The receptor set was obtained from an adult with non-small cell lung cancer. The CDR3 runs from the conserved cysteine through the conserved F or W. D genes are given only for firm matches. Clone size is stated in some rows and not others, as once, few, many or a class when expanded.

j_call | clone_size | d_call | v_call | cdr3_nt | cdr3_aa
TRBJ1-2 | NA | TRBD1 | TRBV5-4 | TGTGCCAGCAGCTTGGAGGACAGGAGTTACACCTTC | CASSLEDRSYTF
TRBJ2-1 | NA | NA | TRBV5-1 | TGCGCCAGCAGCTTGGATGGTCGGAACACCTACAATGAGCAGTTCTTC | CASSLDGRNTYNEQFF
TRBJ1-4 | NA | NA | TRBV29-1 | TGCAGCGTTGCCAGGGATGTCGGTAATGAAAAACTGTTTTTT | CSVARDVGNEKLFF
TRBJ2-7 | few | NA | TRBV12-2 | TGTGCAAGTCGCTTAGAACCCAGGGTAGGGGACTCCTACGAGCAGTACTTC | CASRLEPRVGDSYEQYF
TRBJ2-2 | NA | NA | TRBV11-2 | TGTGCCAGCAGCTTCAGGACAGGGAGGGGTGCCGGGGAGCTGTTTTTT | CASSFRTGRGAGELFF
TRBJ2-1 | NA | NA | TRBV5-1 | TGCGCCAGCAGGACGGAAATCGGCAATGAGCAGTTCTTC | CASRTEIGNEQFF
TRBJ2-1 | few | NA | TRBV6-1 | TGTGCCAGCAGTGTCGAGAGCGGGTCCTACAATGAGCAGTTCTTC | CASSVESGSYNEQFF
TRBJ1-6 | NA | NA | TRBV5-5 | TGTGCCAGCAGCTTGGAGGTGCGGGTTAATTCACCCCTCCACTTT | CASSLEVRVNSPLHF
TRBJ1-4 | NA | NA | TRBV12-2 | TGTGCAAGTCGCTTAGTTACACAGGGTGTGGGGGCAACTAATGAAAAACTGTTTTTT | CASRLVTQGVGATNEKLFF
TRBJ1-4 | NA | TRBD1 | TRBV4-3 | TGCGCCAGCAGCCAAGCACGGGACAGGGGCAATGAAAAACTGTTTTTT | CASSQARDRGNEKLFF
TRBJ2-7 | NA | NA | TRBV5-5 | TGTGCCAGCAGCTTGGTGGGGGGCCTCACCTACGAGCAGTACTTC | CASSLVGGLTYEQYF
TRBJ1-1 | once | NA | TRBV7-9 | TGTGCCAGCAGCTCAGGGACGGCAAACACTGAAGCTTTCTTT | CASSSGTANTEAFF
TRBJ2-3 | NA | TRBD1 | TRBV7-3 | TGTGCCAGCAGCCCGACAGGGATCCTCACAGATACGCAGTATTTT | CASSPTGILTDTQYF
TRBJ2-1 | large | TRBD2 | TRBV7-9 | TGTGCCAGCAGCTTGGACAGCGGGGGAGTCAATGAGCAGTTCTTC | CASSLDSGGVNEQFF
TRBJ1-5 | NA | NA | TRBV7-2 | TGTGCCAGCAGCTTAATACAGAATCAGCCCCAGCATTTT | CASSLIQNQPQHF